What follows are 22 T cell receptor beta chains derived from one specimen sequenced in a study of T cell repertoires in cytomegalovirus infection. TCRdb fed the reads into MiXCR, producing one record per CDR3 protein. The sample lists about 740,000 distinct CDR3 sequences; approximately 34% were seen once. The sequenced material came from PBMCs. The receptors originated from a human donor in good health (CMV status not recorded). Some clones in this sample may be carry-over from other donors' samples.

As regards this clonotype: A much larger clone sits a single nucleotide away, making a read error possible. The chain uses TRBV6-5 and TRBJ2-3; D is unclear. Germline V gene lookup returns CDR1 MNHEY and CDR2 SVGAGI. The length of the CDR3 is 15 residues. Between the trimmed V and J ends, which lost 2 bases and 4 bases, there was a span of 13 bases. In DNA, the CDR3 is TGTGCCAGCAGTTACGTGGCTGGCTGGGCAGATACGCAGTATTTT. Protein: CASSYVAGWADTQYF.

There are many counts of this clonotype. The chain couples TRBV7-8 to TRBJ1-1, with 7 bases lining up with TRBD1. This CDR3 is built from 15 residues. V was pared by 0 bases and J by 5 bases, with 6 bases of the junction left unmatched. Germline assignment: CDR1 SGHVS and CDR2 FQNEAQ. CDR3 residues: CASSLARRGHTEAFF. For the CDR3, the DNA is TGTGCCAGCAGCTTAGCGCGGAGGGGGCATACTGAAGCTTTCTTT.

Comments on this clonotype: One end of the junction fails to match germline, which may point to a read error. The chain couples TRBV6-6 to TRBJ1-2, with D possibly TRBD1 on 6 matching bases. This CDR3 is built from 17 residues. The germline gives CDR1 MNHNY, CDR2 SVGAGI (reference sequence). The chain's CDR3 is CASSSMISGASRYGYPF. The CDR3 coding sequence is TGTGCCAGCAGTTCCATGATATCAGGGGCTTCGCGTTATGGCTACCCCTTC.

The V gene is TRBV6-4, the J gene TRBJ2-3; no clear D gene. The germline V gene encodes CDR1 MRHNA and CDR2 SNTAGT. V was shortened by 3 bases and J by 7 bases, with 11 bases between the two germline ends. The CDR3 is made up of 13 amino acids. The CDR3 DNA sequence: TGTGCCAGCAGTGATTTATCCTTCAATACGCAGTATTTT. As protein: CASSDLSFNTQYF.

The chain is built from TRBV4-1 and TRBJ1-3; D ambiguous. Deletions cut 4 bases from V and 5 bases from J, with 12 bases between. The length of the CDR3 is 14 residues. Germline assignment: CDR1 MGHRA and CDR2 YSYEKL. CDR3 coding DNA: TGCGCCAGCAGCCGGGAAGGGCAAAGAAACACCATATATTTT. This gives the protein CASSREGQRNTIYF.

This clonotype was picked up a small number of times. The CDR3, as DNA: TGTGCCAGCAGGTCTACTAGCGGGAGGGACACCGGGGAGCTGTTTTTT. Amino acid sequence: CASRSTSGRDTGELFF. J is TRBJ2-2 and V is TRBV28; 13 nucleotides match TRBD2. This CDR3 is 16 amino acids long. V trimming: 6 bases; J trimming: 3 bases; junction bases outside the gene matches: 4. Per germline, CDR1 MDHEN and CDR2 SYDVKM.

A word on this clonotype: The germline gene is not matched at one end of the junction; a read error may be the cause. The chain employs TRBV19 and TRBJ2-1, with 11 bases lining up with TRBD2. Germline values: CDR1 LNHDA, CDR2 SQIVND (reference sequence). The CDR3 covers 16 residues. DNA for the CDR3: TGTGCCAGTAGTACGGTAGCGGGAGGGGGTGGTGCTGAGCAGGTCTTC. Translation gives CASSTVAGGGGAEQVF.

The V and J genes are TRBV19 and TRBJ1-2; 7 nucleotides match TRBD1. The length of the CDR3 is 15 residues. J was trimmed by 7 bases and V by 6 bases; bases with no gene match: 14. The germline CDR1 and CDR2 sequences are LNHDA and SQIVND (reference sequence). In nucleotides, the CDR3 is TGTGCCAGTAGCCCCGAGACAGGGACCGTCGTTGGCTACACCTTC. It is translated as CASSPETGTVVGYTF.

The rearrangement uses TRBV19 and TRBJ1-2; tentatively, D is TRBD1 (5 bases). The CDR3 is 15 amino acids. Germline lookup yields CDR1 LNHDA and CDR2 SQIVND (reference sequence). Between the trimmed V and J ends, which lost 1 base and 5 bases, there was a span of 14 bases. CDR3 sequence (DNA): TGTGCCAGTAGTATAGCTGGTACAGGAGCGTATGGCTACACCTTC. Its translation is CASSIAGTGAYGYTF. The full variable domain, its missing parts supplied by reference TRBV19 and TRBJ1-2, is DGGITQSPKYLFRKEGQNVTLSCEQNLNHDAMYWYRQDPGQGLRLIYYSQIVNDFQKGDIAEGYSVSREKKESFPLTVTSAQKNPTAFYLCASSIAGTGAYGYTFGSGTRLTVV.

With regard to this clonotype: This could be a read error, since a much larger clone is one nucleotide away. The chain employs TRBV7-9 and TRBJ1-5; TRBD1 agrees at 7 bases. The CDR3 has 15 residues. Looked up from germline, CDR1 is SEHNR and CDR2 is FQNEAQ (reference sequence). CDR3 sequence: CDSSRRDSYNQPQHF. The DNA for the CDR3 is TGTGACAGCAGCCGCAGGGACAGTTACAATCAGCCCCAGCATTTT. Based on the CDR3 plus reference TRBV7-9 and TRBJ1-5, the full variable domain is DTGVSQNPRHKITKRGQNVTFRCDPISEHNRLYWYRQTLGQGPEFLTYFQNEAQLEKSRLLSDRFSAERPKGSFSTLEIQRTEQGDSAMYLCDSSRRDSYNQPQHFGDGTRLSIL.

J is TRBJ1-4 and V is TRBV11-2, with D unresolved. Germline CDR1 is SGHAT and CDR2 is FQNNGV. This CDR3 contains 13 residues. V was shortened by 10 bases and J by 4 bases, with 13 bases between the two germline ends. CDR3 nucleotide sequence: TGTGCCATTAGGGATTGGCTTAATGAAAAACTGTTTTTT. This translates into CAIRDWLNEKLFF.

The chain has TRBV28 and TRBJ2-7; weak D call: TRBD1 (6 bases). Germline V gene data show CDR1 as MDHEN and CDR2 as SYDVKM. Trimming pared 3 bases from V and 6 bases from J, leaving 12 bases between. CDR3 size: 13 residues. CDR3 protein: CASSLWTRGEQYF. CDR3 in DNA: TGTGCCAGCAGTTTGTGGACCAGGGGCGAGCAGTACTTC. Combining the CDR3 with reference TRBV28 and TRBJ2-7 gives the whole variable domain DVKVTQSSRYLVKRTGEKVFLECVQDMDHENMFWYRQDPGLGLRLIYFSYDVKMKEKGDIPEGYSVSREKKERFSLILESASTNQTSMYLCASSLWTRGEQYFGPGTRLTVT.

The chain joins TRBV28 to TRBJ1-5; possible D gene TRBD1, 5 bases. The CDR3 covers 14 residues. Germline values: CDR1 MDHEN, CDR2 SYDVKM. The V and J ends lost 2 bases and 6 bases respectively, with 11 bases between them. In nucleotides, the CDR3 is TGTGCCAGCAGTTTAGCCAGCGGGGGTCAGCCCCAGCATTTT. It encodes CASSLASGGQPQHF.

The rearrangement joins TRBV6-6 to TRBJ2-3, with 9 bases fitting TRBD2. Per the germline V gene, CDR1 is MNHNY and CDR2 is SVGAGI (reference sequence). This CDR3 comprises 18 residues. Germline trimming cut 2 bases from V and 4 bases from J; bases unmatched to any gene: 13. CDR3 region: CASSYPLAGPLDPDTQYF. For the CDR3, the DNA is TGTGCCAGCAGTTACCCTCTAGCGGGACCCCTCGATCCAGATACGCAGTATTTT.

The chain employs TRBV10-3 and TRBJ2-2; possibly TRBD1 or TRBD2 for D (5 bases each). The germline gives CDR1 ENHRY, CDR2 SYGVKD. This CDR3 spans 16 amino acids. V lost 7 bases and J 2 bases, leaving 17 bases between the germline ends. CDR3 coding DNA: TGTGCCATCAAGCCGGGACCGGGGCAAAACACCGGGGAGCTGTTTTTT. This encodes CAIKPGPGQNTGELFF.

Notes on this clonotype: One end of the junction does not line up with germline, which may come from a read error. The chain has TRBV28 and TRBJ2-4, with TRBD1 as a possible D gene (7 bases). CDR3 length equals 16 residues. Germline values: CDR1 MDHEN, CDR2 SYDVKM. CDR3 DNA: TGTGCCAGCAGTTCGAACAGGGGAGGCTCCAAAAACAGTCAGTACTTC. Translation: CASSSNRGGSKNSQYF.

The rearrangement uses TRBV7-6 and TRBJ2-7, with D perhaps TRBD2 (7 bases). The CDR3 contains 18 residues. CDR1 is SGHVS, CDR2 FNYEAQ, per germline. V lost 2 bases and J 6 bases, leaving 26 bases between the germline ends. The DNA of the CDR3 is TGTGCCAGCAGCTTAATGGGCCGGGGGGTGACAGGTCGGCTCGAGCAGTACTTC. Encoded protein: CASSLMGRGVTGRLEQYF.

This chain connects TRBV12-3 or TRBV12-4 to TRBJ1-1; D not certain. This CDR3 region has 14 residues. Trimming pared 2 bases from V and 1 base from J, leaving 8 bases between. The chain's CDR3 is CASSLISGNTEAFF. In DNA, the CDR3 is TGTGCCAGCAGTTTAATTTCAGGGAACACTGAAGCTTTCTTT.

As for this clonotype: This sequence may be a read error, since a much larger clone differs from it by one base. V gene TRBV7-6 combines with J gene TRBJ2-1, with 11 positions matching TRBD2. Germline V CDR1 and CDR2: SGHVS, FNYEAQ. This CDR3 region has 17 residues. The CDR3 spells CASSPGTSGYSYNVQFF. CDR3 in DNA: TGTGCCAGCAGCCCCGGGACTAGCGGTTATTCCTACAATGTGCAGTTCTTC.

This chain joins TRBV10-2 and TRBJ2-7; unclear D gene. The CDR3 loop spans 12 amino acids. The V end was cut by 5 bases, the J end by 7 bases, with 12 bases between. CDR1 is WSHSY, CDR2 SAAADI, per germline. In DNA form, the CDR3 reads TGCGCCAGCAGTCCATCGGTGGGGGAGCAGTACTTC. Its protein product is CASSPSVGEQYF.

A few counts support this clonotype. V usage is TRBV27 and J usage is TRBJ2-5, with 7 nucleotides matching TRBD1. This CDR3 contains 13 residues. J gave up 4 bases and V 3 bases, and 2 bases lay outside the gene matches. Germline V lookup: CDR1 MNHEY, CDR2 SMNVEV (reference sequence). The CDR3 nucleotides read TGTGCCAGCAGTTTCCACAGGGGAGAGACCCAGTACTTC. The encoded protein is CASSFHRGETQYF.

The chain has TRBV6-6 and TRBJ2-7, with D uncertain. This CDR3 comprises 13 residues. V was trimmed by 0 bases and J by 13 bases, leaving 16 bases between them. Germline CDR1 MNHNY, CDR2 SVGAGI (reference sequence). CDR3 loop: CASSYSYTGDRYF. In DNA, the CDR3 is TGTGCCAGCAGTTACTCCTATACTGGCGATCGTTACTTC.